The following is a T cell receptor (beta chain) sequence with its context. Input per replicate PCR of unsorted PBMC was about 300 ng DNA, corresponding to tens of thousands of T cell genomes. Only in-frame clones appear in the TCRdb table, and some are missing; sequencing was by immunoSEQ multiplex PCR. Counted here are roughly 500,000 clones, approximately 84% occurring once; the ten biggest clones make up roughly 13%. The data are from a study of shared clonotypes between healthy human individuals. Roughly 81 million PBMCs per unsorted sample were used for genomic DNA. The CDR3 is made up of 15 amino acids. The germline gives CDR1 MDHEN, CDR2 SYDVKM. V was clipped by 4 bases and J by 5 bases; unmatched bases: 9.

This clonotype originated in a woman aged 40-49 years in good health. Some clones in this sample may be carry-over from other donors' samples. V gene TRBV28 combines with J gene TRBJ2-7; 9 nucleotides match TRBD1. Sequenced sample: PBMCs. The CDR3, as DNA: TGTGCCAGCAGTTCCTCCGGGACAGGGTACCACGAGCAGTACTTC. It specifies CASSSSGTGYHEQYF.